This T cell receptor beta chain was identified during a study of cytomegalovirus exposure and HLA in healthy donors. The length of the CDR3 is 18 residues. Germline CDR1 is LNHDA and CDR2 is SQIVND (reference sequence). The germline V and J ends were trimmed by 2 bases and 0 bases, with 14 bases remaining between them. PCR involved 60 Vbeta and 13 Jbeta primers. Libraries were prepared by immunoSEQ multiplex PCR; TCRdb keeps only in-frame clonotypes and omits some of them. The table includes about 190,000 clones, 70% to 75% detected once. This TCR came from a woman aged 25 to 45 in good health and CMV-seropositive. What was sequenced was PBMCs. The chain joins TRBV19 to TRBJ2-6; D is possibly TRBD2 (5 bases). In DNA form, the CDR3 reads TGTGCCAGTAGTATAAGGCGGGCGAAAATCTCTGGGGCCAACGTCCTGACTTTC. It codes for CASSIRRAKISGANVLTF.